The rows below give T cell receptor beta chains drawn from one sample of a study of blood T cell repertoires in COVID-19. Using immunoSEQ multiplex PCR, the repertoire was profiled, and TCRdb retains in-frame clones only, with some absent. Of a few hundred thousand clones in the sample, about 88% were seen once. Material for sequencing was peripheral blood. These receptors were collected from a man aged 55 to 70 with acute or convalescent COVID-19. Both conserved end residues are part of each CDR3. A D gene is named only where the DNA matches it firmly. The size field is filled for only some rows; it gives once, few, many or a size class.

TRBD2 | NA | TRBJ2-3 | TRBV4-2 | CASSQASGVGDTQYF | TGTGCCAGCAGCCAAGCCAGCGGGGTTGGGGATACGCAGTATTTT
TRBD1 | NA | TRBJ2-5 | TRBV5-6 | CASSLYRGGPGETQYF | TGTGCCAGCAGCTTGTATAGAGGGGGCCCCGGGGAGACCCAGTACTTC
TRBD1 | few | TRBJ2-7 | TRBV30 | CAWSDTDRGEQYF | TGTGCCTGGAGCGATACCGACAGGGGCGAGCAGTACTTC
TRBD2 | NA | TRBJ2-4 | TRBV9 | CASSVGTSGGLLAKNIQYF | TGTGCCAGCAGCGTAGGGACTAGCGGGGGTCTACTAGCCAAAAACATTCAGTACTTC
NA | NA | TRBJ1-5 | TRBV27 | CATRRRSNQPQHF | TGTGCCACTCGGAGAAGGAGCAATCAGCCCCAGCATTTT
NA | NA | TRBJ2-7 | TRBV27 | CASLGHGYEQYF | TGTGCCTCGCTGGGACATGGCTACGAGCAGTACTTC
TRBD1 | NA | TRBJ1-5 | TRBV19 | CASSIAPGTGELNQPQHF | TGTGCCAGTAGTATAGCCCCAGGAACAGGGGAGTTGAATCAGCCCCAGCATTTT
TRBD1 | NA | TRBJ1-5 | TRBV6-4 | CASSNGTGGSQPQHF | TGTGCCAGCAGTAACGGGACAGGGGGCAGTCAGCCCCAGCATTTT
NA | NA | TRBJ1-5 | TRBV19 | CASSIEGGISNQPQHF | TGTGCCAGTAGTATCGAGGGCGGGATTAGCAATCAGCCCCAGCATTTT
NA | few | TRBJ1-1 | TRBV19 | CASTNGGVYTEAFF | TGTGCCAGTACGAACGGGGGGGTGTACACTGAAGCTTTCTTT
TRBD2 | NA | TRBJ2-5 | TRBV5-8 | CASSLSSGSQETQYF | TGTGCCAGCAGCTTGTCTAGCGGGAGCCAAGAGACCCAGTACTTC
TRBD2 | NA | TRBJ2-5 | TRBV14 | CASSPISGGAGETQYF | TGTGCCAGCAGCCCCATCAGCGGGGGGGCCGGAGAGACCCAGTACTTC
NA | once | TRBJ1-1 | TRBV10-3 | CAIRAYTVNTEAFF | TGTGCCATCAGGGCATATACAGTGAACACTGAAGCTTTCTTT
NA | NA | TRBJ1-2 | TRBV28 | CASSLYPGGQGYTF | TGTGCCAGCAGTTTATATCCGGGGGGACAAGGCTACACCTTC
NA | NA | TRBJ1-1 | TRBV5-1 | CASSLARGGAEAFF | TGCGCCAGCAGCTTGGCCAGGGGCGGCGCTGAAGCTTTCTTT